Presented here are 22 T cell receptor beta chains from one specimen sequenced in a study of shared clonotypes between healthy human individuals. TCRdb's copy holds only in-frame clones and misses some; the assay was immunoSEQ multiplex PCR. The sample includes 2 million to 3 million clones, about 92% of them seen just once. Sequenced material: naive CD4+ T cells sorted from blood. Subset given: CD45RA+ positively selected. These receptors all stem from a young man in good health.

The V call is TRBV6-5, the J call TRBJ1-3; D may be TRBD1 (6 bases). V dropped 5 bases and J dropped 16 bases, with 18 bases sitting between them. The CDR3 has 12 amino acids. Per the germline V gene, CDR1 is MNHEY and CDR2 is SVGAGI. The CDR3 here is CASSKKDSGLYF. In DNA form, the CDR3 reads TGTGCCAGCAGTAAGAAGGACAGCGGGCTCTATTTT.

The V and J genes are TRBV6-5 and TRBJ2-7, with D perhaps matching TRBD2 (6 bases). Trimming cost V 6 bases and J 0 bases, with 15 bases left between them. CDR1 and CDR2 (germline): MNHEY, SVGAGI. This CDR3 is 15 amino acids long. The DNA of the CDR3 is TGTGCCAGCAGGCTGACGGACGGGAGCTCCTACGAGCAGTACTTC. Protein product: CASRLTDGSSYEQYF.

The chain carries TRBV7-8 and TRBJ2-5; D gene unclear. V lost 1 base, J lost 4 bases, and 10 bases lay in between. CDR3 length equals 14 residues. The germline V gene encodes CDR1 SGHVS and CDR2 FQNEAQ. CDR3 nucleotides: TGTGCCAGCAGCTTAGGAAAGGTGGGAGAGACCCAGTACTTC. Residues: CASSLGKVGETQYF.

CDR3 amino acids: CASSYDGGIGSPLHF. In DNA, the CDR3 is TGTGCCAGCAGTTACGACGGGGGAATAGGTTCACCCCTCCACTTT. This chain links TRBV6-5 with TRBJ1-6; D might be TRBD1 (5 bases). The germline V and J ends were trimmed by 2 bases and 9 bases, with 14 bases remaining between them. The CDR3 is 15 amino acids. The germline V gene encodes CDR1 MNHEY and CDR2 SVGAGI.

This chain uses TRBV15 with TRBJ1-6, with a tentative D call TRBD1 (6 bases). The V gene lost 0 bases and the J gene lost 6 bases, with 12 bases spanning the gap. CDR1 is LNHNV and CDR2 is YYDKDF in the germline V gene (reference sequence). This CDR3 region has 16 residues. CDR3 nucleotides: TGTGCCACCAGCAGAGATCAGCAGGGGCCTAATTCACCCCTCCACTTT. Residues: CATSRDQQGPNSPLHF.

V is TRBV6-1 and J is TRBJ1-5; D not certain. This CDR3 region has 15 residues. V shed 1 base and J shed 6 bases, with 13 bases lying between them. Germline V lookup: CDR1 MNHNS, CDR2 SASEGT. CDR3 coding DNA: TGTGCCAGCAGTGAAGTAGCAGGACTGCCTCAGCCCCAGCATTTT. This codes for CASSEVAGLPQPQHF.

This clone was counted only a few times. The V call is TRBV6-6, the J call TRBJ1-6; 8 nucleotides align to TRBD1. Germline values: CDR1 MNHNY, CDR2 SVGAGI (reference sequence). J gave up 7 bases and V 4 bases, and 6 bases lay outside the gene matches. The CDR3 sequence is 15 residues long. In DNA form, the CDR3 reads TGTGCCAGCAGTTCAGGGGGCGAAAGCAATTCACCCCTCCACTTT. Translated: CASSSGGESNSPLHF.

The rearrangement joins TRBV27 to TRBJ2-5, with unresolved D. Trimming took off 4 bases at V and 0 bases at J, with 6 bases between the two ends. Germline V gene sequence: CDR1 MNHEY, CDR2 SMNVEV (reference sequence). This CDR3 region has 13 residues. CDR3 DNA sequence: TGTGCCAGCAGTTGGACGAACCAAGAGACCCAGTACTTC. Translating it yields CASSWTNQETQYF.

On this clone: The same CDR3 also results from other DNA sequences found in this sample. The chain's CDR3 is CASSPGLAGEQYF. Here the CDR3 DNA reads TGCGCCAGCAGCCCGGGACTAGCGGGGGAGCAGTACTTC. This chain links TRBV10-1 with TRBJ2-7, with TRBD2 identical over 13 bases. The germline V gene has CDR1 WNHNN and CDR2 SYGVQD (reference sequence). J lost 7 bases, V lost 6 bases, and 3 bases had no gene match. The CDR3 runs 13 residues.

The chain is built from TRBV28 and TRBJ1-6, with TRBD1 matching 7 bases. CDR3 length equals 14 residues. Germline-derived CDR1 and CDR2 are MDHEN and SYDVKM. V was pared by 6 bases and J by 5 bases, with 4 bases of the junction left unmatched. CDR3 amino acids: CASSQDRNNSPLHF. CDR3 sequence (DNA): TGTGCCAGCAGCCAGGACAGGAATAATTCACCCCTCCACTTT.

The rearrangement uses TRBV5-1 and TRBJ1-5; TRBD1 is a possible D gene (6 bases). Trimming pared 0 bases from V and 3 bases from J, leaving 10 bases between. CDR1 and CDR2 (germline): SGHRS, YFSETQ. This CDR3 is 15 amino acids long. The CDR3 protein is CASSLDGTNNQPQHF. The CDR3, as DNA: TGCGCCAGCAGCTTGGATGGGACAAACAATCAGCCCCAGCATTTT.

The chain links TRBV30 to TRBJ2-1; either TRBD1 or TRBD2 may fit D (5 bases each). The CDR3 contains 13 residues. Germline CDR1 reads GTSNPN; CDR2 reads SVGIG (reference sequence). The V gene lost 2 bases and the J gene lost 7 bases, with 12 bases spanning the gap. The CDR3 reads CAWSRDRFNEQFF. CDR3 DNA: TGTGCCTGGAGTCGGGACCGCTTTAATGAGCAGTTCTTC. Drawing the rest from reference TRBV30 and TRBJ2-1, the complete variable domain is SQTIHQWPATLVQPVGSPLSLECTVEGTSNPNLYWYRQAAGRGLQLLFYSVGIGQISSEVPQNLSASRPQDRQFILSSKKLLLSDSGFYLCAWSRDRFNEQFFGPGTRLTVL.

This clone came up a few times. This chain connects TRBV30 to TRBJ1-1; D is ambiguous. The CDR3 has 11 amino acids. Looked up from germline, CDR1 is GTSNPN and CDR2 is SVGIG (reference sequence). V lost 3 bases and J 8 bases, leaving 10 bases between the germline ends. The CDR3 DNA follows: TGTGCCTGGAGCTTCGGGTCGGAAGCTTTCTTT. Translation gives CAWSFGSEAFF.

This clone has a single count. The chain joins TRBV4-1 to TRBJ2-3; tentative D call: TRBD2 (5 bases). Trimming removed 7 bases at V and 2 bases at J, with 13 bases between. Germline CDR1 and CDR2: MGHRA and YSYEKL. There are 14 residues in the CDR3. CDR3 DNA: TGCGCCAGCAAGGAAGCGGCGACCACAGATACGCAGTATTTT. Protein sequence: CASKEAATTDTQYF.

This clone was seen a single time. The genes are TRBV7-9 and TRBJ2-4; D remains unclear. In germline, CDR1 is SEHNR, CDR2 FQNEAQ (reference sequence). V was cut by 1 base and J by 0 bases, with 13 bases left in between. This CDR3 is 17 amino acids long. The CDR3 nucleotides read TGTGCCAGCAGCTTAGTTCTCCAGCAAGGAGCCAAAAACATTCAGTACTTC. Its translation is CASSLVLQQGAKNIQYF.

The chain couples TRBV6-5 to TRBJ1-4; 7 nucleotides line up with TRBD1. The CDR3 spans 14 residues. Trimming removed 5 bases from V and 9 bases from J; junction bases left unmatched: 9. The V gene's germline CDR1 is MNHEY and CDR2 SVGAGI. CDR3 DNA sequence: TGTGCCAGCAGTCCCGCCCCACAGGGGAAAAAACTGTTTTTT. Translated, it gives CASSPAPQGKKLFF.

The CDR3 region is CASSDPGAAYEQYF. CDR3 DNA: TGTGCCAGCAGTGATCCGGGGGCAGCCTACGAGCAGTACTTC. The chain recombines TRBV6-1 with TRBJ2-7; D tentatively fits TRBD1 or TRBD2 (6 bases each). The V gene's germline CDR1 is MNHNS and CDR2 SASEGT. This CDR3 has 14 amino acids. V lost 3 bases and J 2 bases, leaving 11 bases between the germline ends.

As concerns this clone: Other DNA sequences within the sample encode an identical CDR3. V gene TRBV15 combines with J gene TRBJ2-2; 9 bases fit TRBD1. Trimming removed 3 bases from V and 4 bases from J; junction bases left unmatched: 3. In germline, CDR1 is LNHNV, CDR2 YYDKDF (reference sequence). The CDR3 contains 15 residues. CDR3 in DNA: TGTGCCACCAGCAGGGACAGGGGTCCCACCGGGGAGCTGTTTTTT. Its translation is CATSRDRGPTGELFF.

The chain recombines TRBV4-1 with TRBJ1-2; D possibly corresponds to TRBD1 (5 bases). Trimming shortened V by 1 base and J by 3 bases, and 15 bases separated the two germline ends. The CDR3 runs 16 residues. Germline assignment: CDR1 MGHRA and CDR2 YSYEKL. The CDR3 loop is CASSQGRGRGDYGYTF. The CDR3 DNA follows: TGCGCCAGCAGCCAAGGAAGGGGACGGGGAGACTATGGCTACACCTTC.

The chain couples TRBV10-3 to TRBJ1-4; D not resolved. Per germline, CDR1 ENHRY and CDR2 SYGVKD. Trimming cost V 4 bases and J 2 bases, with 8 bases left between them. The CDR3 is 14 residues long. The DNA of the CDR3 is TGTGCCATCAGTGCGATTGAGACTAATGAAAAACTGTTTTTT. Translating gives CAISAIETNEKLFF.

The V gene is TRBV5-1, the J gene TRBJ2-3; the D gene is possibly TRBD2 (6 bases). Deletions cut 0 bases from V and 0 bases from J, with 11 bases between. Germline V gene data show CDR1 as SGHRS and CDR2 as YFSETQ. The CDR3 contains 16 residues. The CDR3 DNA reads TGCGCCAGCAGCTTGGGTCTAGCGCTGAGCACAGATACGCAGTATTTT. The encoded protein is CASSLGLALSTDTQYF.

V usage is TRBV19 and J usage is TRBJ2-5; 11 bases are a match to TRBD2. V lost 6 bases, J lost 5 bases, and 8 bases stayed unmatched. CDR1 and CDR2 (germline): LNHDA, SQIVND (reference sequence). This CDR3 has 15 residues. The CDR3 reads CASRSSGRAQETQYF. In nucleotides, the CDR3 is TGTGCCAGTAGGAGTAGCGGGAGGGCGCAGGAGACCCAGTACTTC.